These 15 T cell receptor beta chains were all obtained from the same sample, sequenced in a study of beta chain features in type 1 diabetes. Expressed TCRB transcripts were sequenced because the isolated RNA had all been reverse transcribed beforehand. TCRdb's table, derived via immunoSEQ multiplex PCR, lists solely in-frame clones and lacks some. The table includes about 900,000 clones, roughly 15% detected once. Material for sequencing was naive CD4+ T cells from blood. All receptors come from a woman between 18 and 29 years old in good health.

This chain connects TRBV9 to TRBJ1-2; 8 nucleotides line up with TRBD1. Germline CDR1 is SGDLS and CDR2 is YYNGEE. The CDR3 runs 15 residues. J lost 6 bases, V lost 0 bases, and 7 bases had no gene match. CDR3 sequence reads: CASSVAAGGDHGYTF. As DNA, the CDR3 is TGTGCCAGCAGCGTAGCGGCAGGGGGCGACCATGGCTACACCTTC.

Only a few counts were recorded for this clone. This same CDR3 is encoded by further DNA sequences in the sample. The J gene is TRBJ1-1, the V gene TRBV6-6; D is undetermined. The CDR3 covers 11 residues. Germline loops: CDR1 MNHNY, CDR2 SVGAGI (reference sequence). Trimming stripped 3 bases from V and 5 bases from J, with 4 bases between. The CDR3 sequence is CASSYGTEAFF. CDR3 DNA sequence: TGTGCCAGCAGTTATGGAACTGAAGCTTTCTTT.

The rearrangement uses TRBV27 and TRBJ2-5; D is possibly TRBD1 or TRBD2 (5 bases each). The V gene's germline CDR1 is MNHEY and CDR2 SMNVEV (reference sequence). Trimming pared 6 bases from V and 5 bases from J, leaving 16 bases between. This CDR3 comprises 14 residues. The CDR3 here is CASRGVGAGETQYF. The CDR3 DNA reads as TGTGCCAGCAGGGGGGTCGGGGCCGGGGAGACCCAGTACTTC.

J is TRBJ2-7 and V is TRBV6-5, with 7 bases identical to TRBD1. The CDR3 is 14 residues long. V was pared by 5 bases and J by 3 bases, with 7 bases of the junction left unmatched. Germline values: CDR1 MNHEY, CDR2 SVGAGI. The CDR3 sequence is CASSGATGSYEQYF. As DNA, the CDR3 is TGTGCCAGCAGTGGGGCGACAGGGAGCTACGAGCAGTACTTC.

The rearrangement links TRBV11-2 to TRBJ2-7; 7 nucleotides match TRBD2. J gave up 6 bases and V 1 base, and 9 bases lay outside the gene matches. The V gene's germline CDR1 is SGHAT and CDR2 FQNNGV. CDR3 length: 15 amino acids. The CDR3 loop is CASSLGLGRDLEQYF. Here the CDR3 DNA reads TGTGCCAGCAGCTTAGGTCTGGGGAGGGATCTCGAGCAGTACTTC.

This chain links TRBV7-8 with TRBJ2-2; the match to TRBD2 covers 13 bases. Germline loops: CDR1 SGHVS, CDR2 FQNEAQ. The V gene end was trimmed by 4 bases and the J gene end by 2 bases; junction bases not matched to a gene: 4. This CDR3 region has 17 residues. The CDR3 loop reads CASSSTSGRHNTGELFF. DNA of the CDR3: TGTGCCAGCAGCTCGACTAGCGGGAGGCATAACACCGGGGAGCTGTTTTTT.

This clone has more than one count but fewer than ten. The V and J genes are TRBV18 and TRBJ1-2; tentatively, D is TRBD1 (5 bases). The germline V gene has CDR1 KGHSH and CDR2 LQKENI. This CDR3 region has 13 residues. V was trimmed by 6 bases and J by 4 bases, leaving 12 bases between them. The CDR3 spells CASSVQESYGYTF. The CDR3 DNA is TGTGCCAGCTCCGTACAGGAAAGCTATGGCTACACCTTC.

The table lists this clone with a few counts. The chain couples TRBV28 to TRBJ1-5; TRBD1 might be the D (5 bases). Germline V gene lookup returns CDR1 MDHEN and CDR2 SYDVKM. Trimming pared 1 base from V and 6 bases from J, leaving 19 bases between. The length of the CDR3 is 17 residues. The CDR3 here is CASSLFGGGESAQPQHF. The CDR3 DNA reads as TGTGCCAGCAGTTTATTCGGGGGAGGGGAGTCGGCTCAGCCCCAGCATTTT.

In its sample, this clone was seen a few times. The chain has TRBV4-2 and TRBJ2-2; 8 bases map to TRBD1. With 4 bases clipped from V and 6 bases from J, the junction kept 7 bases outside the gene matches. CDR3 size: 15 residues. Germline V gene data show CDR1 as LGHNA and CDR2 as YNFKEQ. CDR3 amino acids: CASSRGQAESGELFF. The CDR3 DNA reads as TGTGCCAGCAGCCGGGGACAGGCGGAGTCCGGGGAGCTGTTTTTT.

This clone was picked up a small number of times. The chain has TRBV4-3 and TRBJ2-2; D is undetermined. V was trimmed by 2 bases and J by 6 bases, leaving 10 bases between them. This CDR3 comprises 14 residues. CDR1 LGHNA and CDR2 YSLEER come from the germline V gene. In DNA form, the CDR3 reads TGCGCCAGCAGCCAAAGTCGGGCATCCGGGGAGCTGTTTTTT. Protein product: CASSQSRASGELFF.

This clone has more than one count but fewer than ten. V and J are TRBV28 and TRBJ2-7; D might be TRBD1 or TRBD2, each matching 6 bases. Trimming shortened V by 7 bases and J by 0 bases, and 16 bases separated the two germline ends. This CDR3 is built from 15 residues. Germline CDR1 and CDR2: MDHEN and SYDVKM. The CDR3 nucleotides read TGTGCCAGCAAATCTAGGGGGGTGAGCTCCTACGAGCAGTACTTC. Translation gives CASKSRGVSSYEQYF.

Only a few counts were recorded for this clone. The chain uses TRBV21-1 and TRBJ2-1; whether TRBD2, the table's D call, matches the DNA was not checked. TRBV21-1 is recorded as a pseudogene. The CDR3 spans 14 residues. For the CDR3, the DNA is TGTGCCAGCCGAACCATGGGACTAGCAAATGAGCAGTTCTTC. It specifies CASRTMGLANEQFF.

This clone showed up just a few times. V is TRBV28 and J is TRBJ1-2, with a tentative D call TRBD1 (5 bases). The CDR3 is 13 residues long. Germline V lookup: CDR1 MDHEN, CDR2 SYDVKM. The V and J ends lost 6 bases and 6 bases respectively, with 14 bases between them. The CDR3 here is CASRSRVWDGYTF. CDR3 DNA: TGTGCCAGCAGGTCCAGGGTGTGGGATGGCTACACCTTC.

The sample holds a few counts of this clone. The chain employs TRBV15 and TRBJ1-4; D remains unclear. Trimming stripped 1 base from V and 4 bases from J, with 10 bases between. The length of the CDR3 is 15 residues. Germline V gene sequence: CDR1 LNHNV, CDR2 YYDKDF (reference sequence). CDR3 residues: CATSRGGGFNEKLFF. The DNA for the CDR3 is TGTGCCACCAGCAGAGGAGGCGGATTTAATGAAAAACTGTTTTTT.

The CDR3 protein is CASSLQGVGQPQHF. The CDR3 bases are TGTGCCAGCAGTTTACAGGGGGTCGGTCAGCCCCAGCATTTT. The chain is built from TRBV6-5 and TRBJ1-5; 8 bases align to TRBD1. The V gene's germline CDR1 is MNHEY and CDR2 SVGAGI. V dropped 4 bases and J dropped 6; count of bases not matched to a gene: 5. The CDR3 spans 14 residues.